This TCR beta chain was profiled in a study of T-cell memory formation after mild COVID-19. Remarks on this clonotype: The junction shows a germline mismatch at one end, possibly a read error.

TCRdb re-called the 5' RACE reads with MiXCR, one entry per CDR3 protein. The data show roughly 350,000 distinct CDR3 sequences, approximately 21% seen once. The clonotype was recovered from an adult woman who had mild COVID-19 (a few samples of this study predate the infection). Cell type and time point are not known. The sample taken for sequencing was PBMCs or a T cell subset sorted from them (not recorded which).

The CDR3 sequence: CASSDRWDTEAFF. The CDR3 region has the DNA TGTGCTAGCAGCGATCGGTGGGACACTGAAGCTTTCTTT. V gene TRBV7-7 combines with J gene TRBJ1-1, with no clear D. The CDR3 is 13 residues long. Per germline, CDR1 SSHAT and CDR2 FNYEAQ (reference sequence). The full variable domain, with the rest looked up from reference TRBV7-7 and TRBJ1-1, is GAGVSQSPRYKVTKRGQDVTLRCDPISSHATLYWYQQALGQGPEFLTYFNYEAQPDKSGLPSDRFSAERPEGSISTLTIQRTEQRDSAMYRCASSDRWDTEAFFGQGTRLTVV.